This TCR beta chain was captured by sequencing in a study of beta chain features in type 1 diabetes. Study-level results: In comparison with healthy donors, patients had naive, central memory and Treg TCRB repertoires that appeared more similar.

The study reverse transcribed the entire isolated RNA, so it sequenced expressed TCRB transcripts. Produced via immunoSEQ multiplex PCR; TCRdb's table is partial and in-frame only. The sample includes about 900,000 clones, 15% to 20% of them seen just once. This clone was detected a few times. Its antigen remains unidentified. A single heparinised draw of approximately 0.11 L on average was taken per donor. Per germline, CDR1 LNHNV and CDR2 YYDKDF (reference sequence). With 0 bases removed from V and 7 bases from J, the gap between germline ends came to 10 bases. The CDR3 spans 14 residues. The genes are TRBV15 and TRBJ2-1; D is unclear. Specimen: naive CD4+ T cells from blood. The sequence came from a woman aged 18-29 years in good health. Written as DNA, the CDR3 is TGTGCCACCAGCAGAGATGAGTCTCTGAATGAGCAGTTCTTC. Amino acids: CATSRDESLNEQFF.